What follows are 20 T cell receptor beta chains derived from one specimen sequenced in a study of shared clonotypes between healthy human individuals. CD45RO-negative, CCR7-selected cells formed the naive CD8 fraction, which excluded terminally differentiated effector memory CD45RA+ cells. Produced via immunoSEQ multiplex PCR; TCRdb's table is partial and in-frame only. Of around 1,900,000 clones listed, over 85% are singletons. Sequencing was carried out using naive CD8+ T cells from PBMCs. The receptors originated from a man in his late teens or twenties in good health. Some clones in this sample may be carry-over from other donors' samples.

The CDR3 is CAISEGLAGVYEQYF. CDR3 DNA: TGTGCCATCAGTGAGGGGTTAGCGGGAGTCTACGAGCAGTACTTC. The chain combines TRBV10-3 with TRBJ2-7; 9 positions match TRBD2. The germline CDR1 and CDR2 sequences are ENHRY and SYGVKD. The CDR3 is made up of 15 amino acids. J lost 3 bases, V lost 2 bases, and 5 bases had no gene match.

Details on this clone: The same CDR3 is also encoded by other DNA sequences in this sample. V and J are TRBV13 and TRBJ2-2, with D unclear. Germline CDR1 reads PRHDT; CDR2 reads FYEKMQ (reference sequence). The CDR3 is made up of 11 amino acids. The V gene lost 3 bases and the J gene lost 4 bases, with 0 bases spanning the gap. CDR3 bases: TGTGCCAGCAGCTTCACCGGGGAGCTGTTTTTT. Translated, it gives CASSFTGELFF.

V gene TRBV6-5 combines with J gene TRBJ1-1; D remains unclear. V was cut by 8 bases and J by 3 bases, with 10 bases left in between. The CDR3 covers 12 residues. Looked up from germline, CDR1 is MNHEY and CDR2 is SVGAGI. CDR3 region: CASRGQDTEAFF. CDR3 bases: TGTGCCAGCCGGGGTCAGGACACTGAAGCTTTCTTT.

The chain combines TRBV10-3 with TRBJ2-7; maybe TRBD2 (6 bases). V was shortened by 5 bases and J by 4 bases, with 15 bases between the two germline ends. The germline V gene encodes CDR1 ENHRY and CDR2 SYGVKD. The CDR3 loop spans 14 amino acids. This CDR3 reads CAISQEGRGYEQYF. The DNA for the CDR3 is TGTGCCATCAGTCAGGAGGGCCGAGGGTACGAGCAGTACTTC.

CDR3: CASSQDLGLPHEQYF. The CDR3 bases are TGCGCCAGCAGCCAAGATCTCGGCTTACCCCACGAGCAGTACTTC. This chain uses TRBV4-1 with TRBJ2-7; no clear D. Germline-derived CDR1 and CDR2 are MGHRA and YSYEKL. The CDR3 has 15 amino acids. Trimming took 0 bases from V and 5 from J, leaving 14 bases between them.

This clone was found once. The V gene is TRBV27, the J gene TRBJ2-2; 11 bases are a match to TRBD1. This CDR3 contains 17 residues. Germline V CDR1 and CDR2: MNHEY, SMNVEV (reference sequence). J was trimmed by 4 bases and V by 5 bases; bases with no gene match: 9. CDR3 in amino acids: CASSTPGTGGGTGELFF. The CDR3 DNA sequence: TGTGCCAGCAGTACACCCGGGACAGGGGGAGGCACCGGGGAGCTGTTTTTT.

The chain combines TRBV6-5 with TRBJ2-3, with 10 bases aligning to TRBD2. Germline-derived CDR1 and CDR2 are MNHEY and SVGAGI. Losses at the gene ends were 2 bases for V and 2 bases for J; bases not matched to a gene: 4. The CDR3 contains 16 residues. The CDR3 DNA is TGTGCCAGCAGTTACGGAGCGGGAGGGCCCACAGATACGCAGTATTTT. Translation: CASSYGAGGPTDTQYF.

There are a few counts of this clone. The junction differs from germline at one of its ends, possibly a read error. CDR3 DNA sequence: TGTGCCAGTACTATAATGCAGGGGAGCGCTGAAGCTTTCTTT. It codes for CASTIMQGSAEAFF. The chain joins TRBV19 to TRBJ1-1, with TRBD1 as a possible D gene (6 bases). This CDR3 region has 14 residues. Germline V CDR1 and CDR2: LNHDA, SQIVND (reference sequence).

This rearrangement joins TRBV7-9 to TRBJ2-1; 9 nucleotides align to TRBD1. This CDR3 comprises 16 residues. Trimming cost V 3 bases and J 10 bases; bases outside gene matches: 13. Germline CDR1 is SEHNR and CDR2 is FQNEAQ (reference sequence). The CDR3 sequence is CASSLGPRDRELEQFF. The CDR3 DNA is TGTGCCAGCAGCTTGGGCCCAAGGGACAGGGAGTTGGAGCAGTTCTTC.

The J gene is TRBJ1-4, the V gene TRBV14; weak D call: TRBD1 (5 bases). Germline V gives CDR1 SGHDN, CDR2 FVKESK. Trimming removed 3 bases from V and 6 bases from J, with 11 bases in between. CDR3 length: 14 amino acids. The CDR3: CASSQEGLDEKLFF. The CDR3 DNA is TGTGCCAGCAGCCAGGAGGGGTTGGATGAAAAACTGTTTTTT. Using reference TRBV14 and TRBJ1-4 for the parts outside the CDR3, the full variable domain is EAGVTQFPSHSVIEKGQTVTLRCDPISGHDNLYWYRRVMGKEIKFLLHFVKESKQDESGMPNNRFLAERTGGTYSTLKVQPAELEDSGVYFCASSQEGLDEKLFFGSGTQLSVL.

The chain recombines TRBV9 with TRBJ2-2; D unclear. V lost 6 bases to trimming and J lost 3 bases, with 9 bases between them. CDR3 length equals 13 residues. Germline lookup yields CDR1 SGDLS and CDR2 YYNGEE. Here the CDR3 reads CASNNPDTGELFF. CDR3 bases: TGTGCCAGCAACAACCCGGACACCGGGGAGCTGTTTTTT.

The chain carries TRBV2 and TRBJ2-7; TRBD1 matches at 7 bases. The germline V gene encodes CDR1 SNHLY and CDR2 FYNNEI. The J segment lost 0 bases and the V segment lost 5 bases, leaving 4 bases of the junction unmatched. This CDR3 region has 14 residues. The CDR3 here is CASSPWDSSYEQYF. The DNA of the CDR3 is TGTGCCAGCAGTCCCTGGGACAGCTCCTACGAGCAGTACTTC.

With regard to this clone: The sample contains more than one DNA sequence encoding this CDR3. The chain is built from TRBV27 and TRBJ2-7, with D perhaps TRBD2 (5 bases). This CDR3 is built from 14 residues. Trimming shortened V by 5 bases and J by 2 bases, and 13 bases separated the two germline ends. In germline, CDR1 is MNHEY, CDR2 SMNVEV (reference sequence). The CDR3 region is CASSGRGLPYEQYF. The CDR3 DNA follows: TGTGCCAGCAGTGGTCGGGGATTGCCCTACGAGCAGTACTTC.

V is TRBV28 and J is TRBJ1-2; 7 bases match TRBD1. Per germline, CDR1 MDHEN and CDR2 SYDVKM. V trimming: 5 bases; J trimming: 2 bases; junction bases outside the gene matches: 14. The CDR3 length is 17 residues. As DNA, the CDR3 is TGTGCCAGCAGTCCAAACCTGAAGGGGGCGGCAAACTATGGCTACACCTTC. Translation gives CASSPNLKGAANYGYTF.

This clone was detected once. The CDR3 here is CASSQESGAGTFYEQYF. CDR3 bases: TGTGCCAGCAGCCAGGAGTCGGGAGCCGGGACTTTTTACGAGCAGTACTTC. This chain connects TRBV4-2 to TRBJ2-7; D is possibly TRBD2 (6 bases). In germline, CDR1 is LGHNA, CDR2 YNFKEQ. The CDR3 totals 17 residues. Trimming left V 3 bases short and J 4 bases short, with 22 bases between.

This sequence joins TRBV28 and TRBJ2-7; D possibly corresponds to TRBD2 (6 bases). V shed 5 bases and J shed 7 bases, with 9 bases lying between them. This CDR3 is 11 amino acids long. CDR1 is MDHEN, CDR2 SYDVKM, per germline. The CDR3 is CASSQEGEQYF. CDR3 DNA sequence: TGTGCCAGCAGTCAGGAGGGGGAGCAGTACTTC.

The chain links TRBV29-1 to TRBJ2-6, with D perhaps TRBD1 (5 bases). Germline CDR1 SQVTM, CDR2 ANQGSEA. The CDR3 has 16 residues. Trimming removed 6 bases at V and 0 bases at J, with 15 bases between. The CDR3 reads CSVGVQGRSGANVLTF. The CDR3 DNA follows: TGCAGCGTCGGAGTTCAGGGTCGCTCTGGGGCCAACGTCCTGACTTTC.

The V gene is TRBV28, the J gene TRBJ2-3; possible D gene TRBD2, 5 bases. Germline V CDR1 and CDR2: MDHEN, SYDVKM. V lost 7 bases and J lost 4, with 24 bases in between. The length of the CDR3 is 17 residues. DNA of the CDR3: TGTGCCAGCAACACCCGGGGAGCTCTCGGGGTGCCAGATACGCAGTATTTT. Protein sequence: CASNTRGALGVPDTQYF.

The chain couples TRBV9 to TRBJ2-2; D may match TRBD1 or TRBD2 (5 bases each). V was clipped by 2 bases and J by 4 bases, with 15 bases between them. The CDR3 totals 16 residues. CDR1 and CDR2 (germline): SGDLS, YYNGEE. The CDR3 is CASSVSGSRGTGELFF. CDR3 sequence (DNA): TGTGCCAGCAGCGTCTCAGGGAGTCGGGGCACCGGGGAGCTGTTTTTT.

The chain uses TRBV6-5 and TRBJ1-1; D uncertain. Trimming left V 0 bases short and J 5 bases short, with 10 bases between. The V gene's germline CDR1 is MNHEY and CDR2 SVGAGI. The CDR3 covers 14 residues. The DNA for the CDR3 is TGTGCCAGCAGTTACTCGTTTTCCGGAACTGAAGCTTTCTTT. Protein: CASSYSFSGTEAFF.